Listed below are T cell receptor beta chains from one sample, sequenced in a study of identical twins. A single record per CDR3 protein comes from TCRdb applying MiXCR to the 5' RACE reads. This sample carries 470,000 or so distinct CDR3 sequences, 20% to 25% of them seen once, and the ten largest clones take about 2.7%. These same records also appear under a second study, on T cells expressing NK-cell markers.

The material sequenced was CD4+ T cells sorted from blood. Receptors were obtained from a woman aged 18-29 years in good health. CDR3s include the opening cysteine and the closing phenylalanine or tryptophan. The order of the fields is J gene, V gene, CDR3 protein.

TRBJ1-1 TRBV29-1 CSGCGVDTEAFF
TRBJ2-1 TRBV5-1 CASSSLLAGGVNEQFF
TRBJ2-7 TRBV6-2/TRBV6-3 CASGRAISYEQYF
TRBJ2-7 TRBV5-1 CASSTGLAGGEQYF
TRBJ2-5 TRBV7-8 CASLRGSGVRETQYF
TRBJ1-1 TRBV3-1 CASSQLGNTEAFF
TRBJ1-5 TRBV4-3 CASSQTDRVGQPQHF
TRBJ2-1 TRBV7-8 CASSLARLAASGEQFF
TRBJ2-5 TRBV20-1 CSASAGIEETQYF
TRBJ2-7 TRBV7-2 CASSKLAGGDYEQYF
TRBJ2-1 TRBV7-2 CASSLGGTNEQFF